What follows are 14 T cell receptor beta chains derived from one specimen sequenced in a study of blood T cell repertoires in COVID-19. Profiled with immunoSEQ multiplex PCR; TCRdb holds only in-frame clones, not every one. The table includes 150,000 to 200,000 clones, around 87% detected once. The material sequenced was peripheral blood. The receptors shown here come from a man aged 35 to 55 with active or convalescent COVID-19.

This rearrangement joins TRBV7-9 to TRBJ1-2; a possible D gene is TRBD1 (5 bases). This CDR3 is built from 16 residues. Germline V CDR1 and CDR2: SEHNR, FQNEAQ (reference sequence). The V gene lost 6 bases and the J gene lost 2 bases, with 19 bases spanning the gap. The CDR3 DNA reads as TGTGCCAGCAGGGCTAAGTCCGGGGGTATGAACTATGGCTACACCTTC. The encoded protein is CASRAKSGGMNYGYTF.

This clone was recorded many times. CDR3 DNA: TGTGCCAGCAGCCATGAGGGACAGGGGTTCTATGGCTACACCTTC. Its translation is CASSHEGQGFYGYTF. The chain employs TRBV14 and TRBJ1-2; 10 bases line up with TRBD1. Germline CDR1 reads SGHDN; CDR2 reads FVKESK. This CDR3 is 15 amino acids long. V gave up 3 bases and J gave up 4 bases; unmatched junction bases: 5.

This clone was recorded only once. The rearrangement joins TRBV9 to TRBJ2-2, with TRBD2 matching 8 bases. After removal of 3 bases from V and 4 bases from J, the junction contained 14 bases not matched to a gene. CDR3 length: 18 residues. Looked up from germline, CDR1 is SGDLS and CDR2 is YYNGEE. CDR3 residues: CASSATPGGAVSTGELFF. The CDR3 DNA is TGTGCCAGCAGCGCCACTCCCGGGGGGGCCGTTTCCACCGGGGAGCTGTTTTTT.

This chain uses TRBV15 with TRBJ2-2; TRBD2 matches at 7 bases. The germline V gene encodes CDR1 LNHNV and CDR2 YYDKDF (reference sequence). Germline trimming cut 0 bases from V and 5 bases from J; bases unmatched to any gene: 6. This CDR3 spans 16 amino acids. This CDR3 reads CATSRDGTNATGELFF. The CDR3 DNA reads TGTGCCACCAGCAGAGATGGGACTAATGCTACCGGGGAGCTGTTTTTT.

The rearrangement links TRBV7-9 to TRBJ1-1; D is uncertain. There are 15 residues in the CDR3. V was shortened by 5 bases and J by 3 bases, with 16 bases between the two germline ends. CDR1 is SEHNR and CDR2 is FQNEAQ in the germline V gene (reference sequence). As DNA, the CDR3 is TGTGCCAGCAGCCACCCGGGTGGCTTGTACACTGAAGCTTTCTTT. Translation: CASSHPGGLYTEAFF. The variable domain in full, with the rest retrieved from reference TRBV7-9 and TRBJ1-1, is DTGVSQNPRHKITKRGQNVTFRCDPISEHNRLYWYRQTLGQGPEFLTYFQNEAQLEKSRLLSDRFSAERPKGSFSTLEIQRTEQGDSAMYLCASSHPGGLYTEAFFGQGTRLTVV.

V and J are TRBV13 and TRBJ1-1, with 7 bases lining up with TRBD1. Per germline, CDR1 PRHDT and CDR2 FYEKMQ (reference sequence). This CDR3 spans 18 amino acids. V was clipped by 7 bases and J by 3 bases; unmatched bases: 20. This chain's CDR3 is CASILKGAGGFIDTEAFF. Written as DNA, the CDR3 is TGTGCCAGCATCCTTAAGGGGGCAGGGGGATTTATCGACACTGAAGCTTTCTTT. The whole variable domain, remainder taken from reference TRBV13 and TRBJ1-1, is AAGVIQSPRHLIKEKRETATLKCYPIPRHDTVYWYQQGPGQDPQFLISFYEKMQSDKGSIPDRFSAQQFSDYHSELNMSSLELGDSALYFCASILKGAGGFIDTEAFFGQGTRLTVV.

The V and J genes are TRBV5-1 and TRBJ2-5, with a tentative D call TRBD2 (6 bases). Trimming cost V 0 bases and J 5 bases, with 17 bases left between them. The germline gives CDR1 SGHRS, CDR2 YFSETQ. This CDR3 region has 16 residues. This chain's CDR3 is CASSLAGGLVLETQYF. In DNA, the CDR3 is TGCGCCAGCAGCTTGGCCGGAGGGTTGGTTTTGGAGACCCAGTACTTC.

This rearrangement joins TRBV2 to TRBJ1-2; TRBD1 aligns across 9 bases. This CDR3 region has 14 residues. Germline loops: CDR1 SNHLY, CDR2 FYNNEI. V dropped 7 bases and J dropped 8; count of bases not matched to a gene: 11. DNA of the CDR3: TGTGCCAGCAATGCAGGACAGGGGTCTCGGGGCTACACCTTC. Protein: CASNAGQGSRGYTF.

The CDR3: CASSSTSGGGIQYF. The DNA of the CDR3 is TGTGCCAGCAGCTCGACTAGCGGGGGTGGCATTCAGTACTTC. The J gene is TRBJ2-4, the V gene TRBV11-1; 12 positions agree with TRBD2. With 4 bases clipped from V and 9 bases from J, the junction kept 4 bases outside the gene matches. Per germline, CDR1 SGHAT and CDR2 FQDESV (reference sequence). The CDR3 has 14 residues.

The chain links TRBV5-6 to TRBJ2-4; possible D gene TRBD2, 5 bases. The CDR3 runs 16 residues. V dropped 0 bases and J dropped 0 bases, with 10 bases sitting between them. Germline CDR1 SGHDT, CDR2 YYEEEE. The CDR3 region has the DNA TGTGCCAGCAGCTTGGCCGGGGTTTTAGCCAAAAACATTCAGTACTTC. Amino acids: CASSLAGVLAKNIQYF. Combining the CDR3 with reference TRBV5-6 and TRBJ2-4 gives the whole variable domain DAGVTQSPTHLIKTRGQQVTLRCSPKSGHDTVSWYQQALGQGPQFIFQYYEEEERQRGNFPDRFSGHQFPNYSSELNVNALLLGDSALYLCASSLAGVLAKNIQYFGAGTRLSVL.

This chain joins TRBV9 and TRBJ1-1; TRBD1 aligns across 8 bases. The germline V gene encodes CDR1 SGDLS and CDR2 YYNGEE. Germline trimming cut 0 bases from V and 6 bases from J; bases unmatched to any gene: 4. This CDR3 has 14 residues. CDR3 amino acids: CASSVATGASEAFF. DNA of the CDR3: TGTGCCAGCAGCGTAGCGACAGGGGCCTCTGAAGCTTTCTTT.

This CDR3 reads CACRDYNEQFF. The CDR3 DNA is TGTGCCTGCAGGGATTACAATGAGCAGTTCTTC. The chain uses TRBV30 and TRBJ2-1; TRBD1 might be the D (5 bases). The germline CDR1 and CDR2 sequences are GTSNPN and SVGIG (reference sequence). The length of the CDR3 is 11 residues. Trimming took 6 bases from V and 4 from J, leaving 7 bases between them.

This rearrangement joins TRBV5-6 to TRBJ1-2, with 7 bases fitting TRBD1. In germline, CDR1 is SGHDT, CDR2 YYEEEE. Trimming at V came to 4 bases and at J to 3 bases, leaving 6 bases not matched to a gene. The CDR3 is 14 amino acids. The CDR3 loop is CASSPRDSHYGYTF. The CDR3 region has the DNA TGTGCCAGCAGCCCCCGGGACAGTCACTATGGCTACACCTTC.

The rearrangement links TRBV19 to TRBJ2-7; 9 bases fit TRBD2. V gave up 4 bases and J gave up 0 bases; unmatched junction bases: 7. This CDR3 region has 16 residues. The germline V gene has CDR1 LNHDA and CDR2 SQIVND (reference sequence). The CDR3 DNA follows: TGTGCCAGTAGTAGCGGGACTAGCCGGAGCTCCTACGAGCAGTACTTC. This gives the protein CASSSGTSRSSYEQYF.